This entry lists 30 T cell receptor beta chains sequenced from one sample in a study of pediatric ulcerative colitis. The protocol was immunoSEQ multiplex PCR, while the TCRdb copy is restricted to in-frame clones and leaves out a portion. This sample has 8,500 to 13,000 clones, with around 82% found just once. Rectal tissue came from one to two pinch biopsies taken at colonoscopy. Sequenced material: gut tissue. These receptors were taken from a girl aged 10 to 17 who was a control in a study of pediatric ulcerative colitis.

V and J are TRBV14 and TRBJ1-3, with D maybe TRBD1 (5 bases). Germline assignment: CDR1 SGHDN and CDR2 FVKESK. Trimming took 1 base from V and 4 from J, leaving 14 bases between them. This CDR3 is built from 16 residues. The CDR3 region has the DNA TGTGCCAGCAGCCAAGGGGGTAGGACAACCGGAAACACCATATATTTT. The encoded protein is CASSQGGRTTGNTIYF. Complete variable domain (other parts from reference TRBV14 and TRBJ1-3): EAGVTQFPSHSVIEKGQTVTLRCDPISGHDNLYWYRRVMGKEIKFLLHFVKESKQDESGMPNNRFLAERTGGTYSTLKVQPAELEDSGVYFCASSQGGRTTGNTIYFGEGSWLTVV.

The chain combines TRBV11-3 with TRBJ2-3; tentatively, D is TRBD1 (7 bases). With 4 bases removed from V and 4 bases from J, the gap between germline ends came to 21 bases. Germline V gene data show CDR1 as SGHNT and CDR2 as YENEEA. The CDR3 has 17 amino acids. The CDR3 nucleotides are TGTGCCAGCAGCTCCCGTCGAGGAGGGGGCTTTGCAGATACGCAGTATTTT. It is translated as CASSSRRGGGFADTQYF.

This rearrangement joins TRBV13 to TRBJ2-3; TRBD2 matches 9 bases. This CDR3 has 18 amino acids. The germline V gene has CDR1 PRHDT and CDR2 FYEKMQ (reference sequence). J lost 1 base, V lost 3 bases, and 11 bases had no gene match. In DNA form, the CDR3 reads TGTGCCAGCAGCTTTGCCCTTATGACTAGCGGCGGCACAGATACGCAGTATTTT. Translation gives CASSFALMTSGGTDTQYF.

This sequence joins TRBV12-5 and TRBJ2-3, with 9 nucleotides matching TRBD2. CDR3 length: 14 residues. With V trimmed by 5 bases and J by 6 bases, 6 bases remained unmatched. Germline V gene lookup returns CDR1 LGHNT and CDR2 FRNRAP. The CDR3 DNA sequence: TGTGCTAGTGGTCCCGGGACTAGCCTTGATACGCAGTATTTT. Translated: CASGPGTSLDTQYF.

V gene TRBV12-1 combines with J gene TRBJ1-2. TRBV12-1 has pseudogene status. The CDR3 sequence is 15 residues long. The CDR3 reads CASSSPVQHNYGYTF. In DNA, the CDR3 is TGTGCCAGCAGCTCCCCGGTGCAGCACAACTATGGCTACACCTTC.

The V and J genes are TRBV7-6 and TRBJ1-4, with 8 bases matching TRBD1. Germline CDR1 and CDR2: SGHVS and FNYEAQ. The CDR3 consists of 14 residues. V trimming: 5 bases; J trimming: 8 bases; junction bases outside the gene matches: 7. This CDR3 reads CASSRDRGGEKLFF. Written as DNA, the CDR3 is TGTGCCAGCAGCCGAGACAGGGGCGGCGAAAAACTGTTTTTT.

The chain joins TRBV7-2 to TRBJ2-7, with unresolved D. CDR1 is SGHTA and CDR2 is FQGNSA in the germline V gene. This CDR3 region has 18 residues. Trimming left V 3 bases short and J 0 bases short, with 21 bases between. The CDR3 is CASSFRAAELRYSYEQYF. CDR3 bases: TGTGCCAGCAGCTTTCGGGCAGCTGAACTGCGATACTCCTACGAGCAGTACTTC.

The chain employs TRBV11-2 and TRBJ2-7, with 9 positions matching TRBD2. V dropped 5 bases and J dropped 7; count of bases not matched to a gene: 9. Germline V CDR1 and CDR2: SGHAT, FQNNGV. The length of the CDR3 is 14 residues. Here the CDR3 DNA reads TGTGCCAGCAGCCCACGGACTAGCGTGAGGGAGCAGTACTTC. Amino acids: CASSPRTSVREQYF.

V gene TRBV6-5 combines with J gene TRBJ2-1; 7 bases are shared with TRBD1. Germline loops: CDR1 MNHEY, CDR2 SVGAGI. The V and J ends lost 2 bases and 8 bases, in that order; junction bases with no gene match: 12. The CDR3 is 16 amino acids. In DNA, the CDR3 is TGTGCCAGCAGTTACCTAAGACAGGGTGTCAGCGATGAGCAGTTCTTC. This encodes CASSYLRQGVSDEQFF.

CDR3 region: CASSPPDRALTEAFF. For the CDR3, the DNA is TGTGCCAGCTCACCGCCGGACAGGGCCTTAACTGAAGCTTTCTTT. V and J are TRBV18 and TRBJ1-1; TRBD1 agrees at 8 bases. J was trimmed by 5 bases and V by 3 bases; bases with no gene match: 8. Per the germline V gene, CDR1 is KGHSH and CDR2 is LQKENI. The CDR3 has 15 residues.

This clone was recorded only once. The chain employs TRBV27 and TRBJ1-2; 9 bases match TRBD1. V shed 5 bases and J 6 bases; nucleotides not matched to a gene: 10. CDR1 is MNHEY, CDR2 SMNVEV, per germline (reference sequence). CDR3 size: 15 residues. CDR3 coding DNA: TGTGCCAGCAGTACACTTCTCGGGACAGGGAATGGCTACACCTTC. Its translation: CASSTLLGTGNGYTF.

This clone has more than one count but fewer than ten. The J gene is TRBJ1-1, the V gene TRBV30, with 7 bases that match TRBD1. The V gene's germline CDR1 is GTSNPN and CDR2 SVGIG (reference sequence). This CDR3 spans 14 amino acids. With V trimmed by 3 bases and J by 4 bases, 8 bases remained unmatched. CDR3 sequence: CAWRVRGPGTEAFF. In nucleotides, the CDR3 is TGTGCCTGGAGGGTAAGGGGGCCCGGCACTGAAGCTTTCTTT.

The rearrangement links TRBV28 to TRBJ1-5; D ambiguous. V was cut by 3 bases and J by 7 bases, with 10 bases left in between. Germline V gene data show CDR1 as MDHEN and CDR2 as SYDVKM. CDR3 length: 13 amino acids. The CDR3 nucleotides read TGTGCCAGCAGTTTCTTGGTGCGGCAGCCCCAGCATTTT. The encoded protein is CASSFLVRQPQHF.

The V gene is TRBV7-2, the J gene TRBJ2-1; 7 positions agree with TRBD2. V was pared by 2 bases and J by 4 bases, with 17 bases of the junction left unmatched. The CDR3 contains 19 residues. In germline, CDR1 is SGHTA, CDR2 FQGNSA. CDR3 sequence (DNA): TGTGCCAGCAGCTTAAGGCTTGGGAGGGCCGGGAATTTGTACAATGAGCAGTTCTTC. It is translated as CASSLRLGRAGNLYNEQFF.

The table lists this clone with a few counts. The chain links TRBV27 to TRBJ2-5, with 7 bases that match TRBD1. Germline V CDR1 and CDR2: MNHEY, SMNVEV (reference sequence). Trimming cost V 4 bases and J 5 bases; bases outside gene matches: 7. CDR3 size: 14 residues. DNA of the CDR3: TGTGCCAGCAGTTCGCGTCTAGGGGGCGAGACCCAGTACTTC. Translation gives CASSSRLGGETQYF.

This clone counts as medium-sized. Compared with germline, one end of the junction differs, possibly owing to a read error. The chain recombines TRBV5-1 with TRBJ2-1; the D gene is possibly TRBD1 (6 bases). CDR1 SGHRS and CDR2 YFSETQ come from the germline V gene. The CDR3 has 15 amino acids. The DNA for the CDR3 is TGCGCCAGCAGCTTGGACCAGGGGACCTACGATGAGCAGTTCTTC. Translation gives CASSLDQGTYDEQFF. The full variable domain, rest sourced from reference TRBV5-1 and TRBJ2-1, is KAGVTQTPRYLIKTRGQQVTLSCSPISGHRSVSWYQQTPGQGLQFLFEYFSETQRNKGNFPGRFSGRQFSNSRSEMNVSTLELGDSALYLCASSLDQGTYDEQFFGPGTRLTVL.

CDR3 nucleotides: TGCGCCAGCAGCTTGGTGCGGGCGGACACCGGGGAGCTGTTTTTT. Amino acids: CASSLVRADTGELFF. The V and J genes are TRBV5-1 and TRBJ2-2, with D perhaps matching TRBD2 (5 bases). Germline V gene lookup returns CDR1 SGHRS and CDR2 YFSETQ. The CDR3 has 15 residues. V was shortened by 0 bases and J by 3 bases, with 9 bases between the two germline ends.

The rearrangement uses TRBV4-3 and TRBJ2-7; D ambiguous. The V end was cut by 0 bases, the J end by 4 bases, with 13 bases between. Per germline, CDR1 LGHNA and CDR2 YSLEER. This CDR3 region has 15 residues. CDR3 DNA sequence: TGCGCCAGCAGCCAAGATAGGCGGCAGTTATACGAGCAGTACTTC. This codes for CASSQDRRQLYEQYF.

The rearrangement uses TRBV2 and TRBJ2-1; 12 bases align to TRBD2. Unmatched junction bases numbered 5, after V lost 6 bases and J lost 5 bases. The CDR3 runs 15 residues. Germline V lookup: CDR1 SNHLY, CDR2 FYNNEI. The CDR3 spells CASRAGLAGHNEQFF. CDR3 sequence (DNA): TGTGCCAGCAGAGCGGGACTAGCGGGTCACAATGAGCAGTTCTTC.

The chain combines TRBV2 with TRBJ2-3, with D tentatively TRBD2 (6 bases). The V and J ends lost 8 bases and 0 bases respectively, with 18 bases between them. Per the germline V gene, CDR1 is SNHLY and CDR2 is FYNNEI. The CDR3 length is 16 residues. The CDR3 DNA follows: TGTGCCAGCCTGGGGAGGCCGACGATAAGCACAGATACGCAGTATTTT. Translating gives CASLGRPTISTDTQYF.

Only one count was recorded for this clone. This CDR3 reads CASSLSGDYEQYF. The CDR3 nucleotides are TGTGCCAGCAGCTTATCGGGAGACTACGAGCAGTACTTC. V usage is TRBV7-9 and J usage is TRBJ2-7; weak D call: TRBD2 (6 bases). Germline V CDR1 and CDR2: SEHNR, FQNEAQ (reference sequence). V was trimmed by 2 bases and J by 3 bases, leaving 8 bases between them. CDR3 length equals 13 residues.

There are a few counts of this clone. This sequence joins TRBV9 and TRBJ1-1, with D possibly matching TRBD1 (5 bases). This CDR3 has 15 amino acids. The V gene lost 0 bases and the J gene lost 4 bases, with 13 bases spanning the gap. The germline V gene encodes CDR1 SGDLS and CDR2 YYNGEE. The chain's CDR3 is CASSVVAEGSTEAFF. The CDR3, as DNA: TGTGCCAGCAGCGTAGTGGCCGAGGGGTCCACTGAAGCTTTCTTT.

This chain uses TRBV5-1 with TRBJ2-7; D is unresolved. CDR1 is SGHRS, CDR2 YFSETQ, per germline. The CDR3 totals 13 residues. V was cut by 2 bases and J by 0 bases, with 6 bases left in between. CDR3 coding DNA: TGCGCCAGCAGCTTCGCGAGCTCCTACGAGCAGTACTTC. Translating gives CASSFASSYEQYF.

This clone has a handful of counts. The chain uses TRBV7-9 and TRBJ2-2, with TRBD2 matching over 8 bases. J lost 5 bases, V lost 8 bases, and 10 bases had no gene match. CDR1 is SEHNR, CDR2 FQNEAQ, per germline (reference sequence). This CDR3 comprises 15 residues. CDR3: CASYETSAFTGELFF. The CDR3 DNA is TGTGCCAGCTACGAGACTAGCGCCTTTACCGGGGAGCTGTTTTTT.

The gene calls are TRBV5-1 and TRBJ2-4, with D unresolved. This CDR3 contains 14 residues. Trimming removed 0 bases from V and 0 bases from J, with 4 bases in between. Per germline, CDR1 SGHRS and CDR2 YFSETQ. The CDR3 sequence is CASSLELAKNIQYF. DNA of the CDR3: TGCGCCAGCAGCTTGGAACTAGCCAAAAACATTCAGTACTTC.

The rearrangement uses TRBV6-1 and TRBJ1-5, with no clear D. The CDR3 length is 13 residues. Trimming stripped 7 bases from V and 6 bases from J, with 13 bases between. Looked up from germline, CDR1 is MNHNS and CDR2 is SASEGT. CDR3 sequence (DNA): TGTGCCAGCATATGGGCAGACGGTCAGCCCCAGCATTTT. This encodes CASIWADGQPQHF.

This CDR3 is CSAVAGRYGYTF. The CDR3 region has the DNA TGCAGCGCAGTCGCAGGGAGATATGGCTACACCTTC. The chain combines TRBV29-1 with TRBJ1-2; maybe TRBD1 (5 bases). Looked up from germline, CDR1 is SQVTM and CDR2 is ANQGSEA. The ends were cut back, 7 bases at V and 5 bases at J, with 14 bases in the middle. This CDR3 contains 12 residues.

The chain recombines TRBV7-8 with TRBJ2-7; D is ambiguous. The CDR3 extends over 12 amino acids. Germline loops: CDR1 SGHVS, CDR2 FQNEAQ. Between the trimmed V and J ends, which lost 5 bases and 3 bases, there was a span of 8 bases. The DNA of the CDR3 is TGTGCCAGCAGCCTCTATTTCTACGAGCAGTACTTC. Residues: CASSLYFYEQYF.

The rearrangement links TRBV6-1 to TRBJ2-6; D not certain. V was trimmed by 0 bases and J by 1 base, leaving 10 bases between them. The CDR3 runs to 17 residues. CDR1 and CDR2 (germline): MNHNS, SASEGT. CDR3 DNA sequence: TGTGCCAGCAGTGAAGCGGGGTTAAGGTCTGGGGCCAACGTCCTGACTTTC. Translating it yields CASSEAGLRSGANVLTF.

The V call is TRBV2, the J call TRBJ2-7, with a weak D call TRBD1 (5 bases). There are 14 residues in the CDR3. CDR1 is SNHLY, CDR2 FYNNEI, per germline. The V end was cut by 7 bases, the J end by 0 bases, with 13 bases between. The CDR3: CASKIGHSSYEQYF. CDR3 in DNA: TGTGCCAGCAAAATAGGACATTCCTCCTACGAGCAGTACTTC.